The 7 T cell receptor beta chains below were found in one sample sequenced in a study of sequential checkpoint blockade in melanoma. The treatment: randomized to nivolumab then ipilimumab (arm A) or the reverse (arm B). The table came from immunoSEQ multiplex PCR; TCRdb's copy has only in-frame clones and leaves some out. This repertoire shows around 8,000 clones, about three fifths found once; its top ten account for around 50%. Sequences were derived from CD8+ T cells sorted from blood (inferred from file names), sampled from a patient given nivolumab and ipilimumab in sequence. Every receptor here comes from a human patient with melanoma. Some clones in this sample may be carry-over from other donors' samples.

The chain couples TRBV4-1 to TRBJ1-5; maybe TRBD1 (6 bases). V lost 4 bases and J lost 7, with 17 bases in between. CDR1 and CDR2 (germline): MGHRA, YSYEKL. This CDR3 is 15 amino acids long. For the CDR3, the DNA is TGCGCCAGCAGCCTCTTTTTTACAGGGTCCCAGCCCCAGCATTTT. Amino acid sequence: CASSLFFTGSQPQHF.

CDR3 sequence (DNA): TGTGCCAGCAGCTTTGGTGGAGCCTCCTACGAGCAGTACTTC. Translated: CASSFGGASYEQYF. The V gene is TRBV7-8, the J gene TRBJ2-5; no reliable D call. TRBJ2-7 matches the DNA end more closely, so the J call is doubtful. This CDR3 has 14 residues. Germline loops: CDR1 SGHVS, CDR2 FQNEAQ.

The V call is TRBV4-2, the J call TRBJ2-7; possible D gene TRBD2, 6 bases. The V and J ends lost 4 bases and 3 bases respectively, with 16 bases between them. Germline CDR1 is LGHNA and CDR2 is YNFKEQ. The CDR3 runs to 15 residues. DNA of the CDR3: TGTGCCAGCAGCCTCTGGGGGACTGGATACTACGAGCAGTACTTC. Residues: CASSLWGTGYYEQYF.

The chain combines TRBV6-1 with TRBJ2-5, with D perhaps TRBD1 (5 bases). The germline CDR1 and CDR2 sequences are MNHNS and SASEGT. The CDR3 contains 14 residues. V dropped 2 bases and J dropped 3 bases, with 10 bases sitting between them. CDR3 amino acids: CASSETVGEETQYF. CDR3 in DNA: TGTGCCAGCAGTGAAACGGTAGGGGAAGAGACCCAGTACTTC.

This clone has at least ten counts. V is TRBV9 and J is TRBJ1-1; the D gene is possibly TRBD1 (6 bases). V gave up 3 bases and J gave up 4 bases, with 7 bases separating them. CDR1 and CDR2 (germline): SGDLS, YYNGEE. CDR3 length: 12 residues. For the CDR3, the DNA is TGTGCCAGCAGCGGGACAGTCACTGAAGCTTTCTTT. Protein sequence: CASSGTVTEAFF.

The CDR3 region has the DNA TGTGCCAGCACCGCCCCTGAGGGTTACAATCAGCCCCAGCATTTT. It codes for CASTAPEGYNQPQHF. The rearrangement uses TRBV5-6 and TRBJ1-5; no firm D call. There are 15 residues in the CDR3. Germline V gene data show CDR1 as SGHDT and CDR2 as YYEEEE. Trimming stripped 6 bases from V and 3 bases from J, with 16 bases between.

The chain recombines TRBV10-3 with TRBJ2-7, with TRBD1 matching 8 bases. Per the germline V gene, CDR1 is ENHRY and CDR2 is SYGVKD. This CDR3 comprises 15 residues. The V gene end was trimmed by 1 base and the J gene end by 3 bases; junction bases not matched to a gene: 5. This chain's CDR3 is CAISEYRDRLYEQYF. DNA for the CDR3: TGTGCCATCAGTGAGTACCGGGACAGGCTCTACGAGCAGTACTTC.